This T cell receptor (beta chain) was captured in a study of regulatory T cells in long-lasting Graves disease. This clonotype was recorded a few times. V lost 4 bases, J lost 3 bases, and 10 bases lay in between. Per germline, CDR1 SQVTM and CDR2 ANQGSEA. This CDR3 spans 13 amino acids. Libraries of TCR beta came from iRepertoire HTBI primers plus Arm-PCR of CDR3 regions. TCRdb re-analysed the multiplex PCR reads in MiXCR, keeping a single row per CDR3 protein. Of 420,000 or so distinct CDR3 sequences listed, about 17% were seen once; the top ten hold under 30%. Time point reported: newly diagnosed GD, antithyroid drugs for less than 3 months. There was RNA extracted from PBMCs, and the TCR library was made from it. These data also featured in a second study, about T cells in Graves' hyperthyroidism and ophthalmopathy.

The sequence was obtained from a woman younger than 35 with Graves disease. Sequenced here: peripheral blood mononuclear cells (PBMCs), sampled at new diagnosis, from a patient treated with antithyroid drugs. This chain uses TRBV29-1 with TRBJ1-3; D remains ambiguous. In nucleotides, the CDR3 is TGCAGCGTTGCGGGGTTCGGTGGAAACACCATATATTTT. Translation gives CSVAGFGGNTIYF.